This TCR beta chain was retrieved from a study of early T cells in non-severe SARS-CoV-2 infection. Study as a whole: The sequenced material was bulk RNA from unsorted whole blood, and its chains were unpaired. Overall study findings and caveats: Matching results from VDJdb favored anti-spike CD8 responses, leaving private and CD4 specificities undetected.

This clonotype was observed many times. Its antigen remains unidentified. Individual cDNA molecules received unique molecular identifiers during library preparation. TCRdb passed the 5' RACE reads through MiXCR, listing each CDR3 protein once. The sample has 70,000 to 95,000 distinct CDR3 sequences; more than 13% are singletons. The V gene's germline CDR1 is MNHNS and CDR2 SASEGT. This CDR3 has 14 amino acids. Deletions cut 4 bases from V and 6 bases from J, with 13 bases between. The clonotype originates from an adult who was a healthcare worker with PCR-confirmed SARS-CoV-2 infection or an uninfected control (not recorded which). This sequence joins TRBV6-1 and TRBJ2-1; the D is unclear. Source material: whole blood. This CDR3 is CASSVGPGGNEQFF. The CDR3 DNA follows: TGTGCCAGCAGTGTTGGACCGGGTGGCAATGAGCAGTTCTTC.